The 5 T cell receptor beta chains presented below share a single source sample, sequenced in a study of tumor-infiltrating lymphocytes in oesophageal squamous cell carcinoma. One entry per CDR3 protein results from TCRdb running MiXCR on the PCR reads. The repertoire holds 15,000 to 20,000 distinct CDR3 sequences, with around 43% as singletons. Sample: normal esophageal tissue next to the tumor. Receptors were obtained from a female donor with esophageal squamous cell carcinoma.

In its sample, this clonotype was seen many times. The CDR3 end shows no conserved phenylalanine or tryptophan, and so a read error is likely. The DNA is omitted, as the CDR3 cannot be located on it reliably, and the CDR3 follows TCRdb's listing. The chain combines TRBV24-1 with TRBJ2-6; the D call of TRBD2 is as the table states it, not checked on the DNA. From its first to its last residue, the CDR3 has 8 amino acids. The V gene's germline CDR1 is KGHDR and CDR2 SFDVKD. CDR3 sequence reads: CATSGTSG.

The chain's CDR3 is CASSPWAGGTTEAFF. CDR3 nucleotide sequence: TGTGCCAGTAGTCCTTGGGCAGGGGGTACCACTGAAGCTTTCTTT. The rearrangement joins TRBV19 to TRBJ1-1, with 7 bases matching TRBD1. V shed 5 bases and J 4 bases; nucleotides not matched to a gene: 10. The CDR3 has 15 residues. The germline V gene encodes CDR1 LNHDA and CDR2 SQIVND (reference sequence).

This clonotype is medium-sized. The chain links TRBV7-2 to TRBJ1-3, with D uncertain. Trimming cost V 4 bases and J 0 bases, with 13 bases left between them. The CDR3 is 16 amino acids. Germline V gene lookup returns CDR1 SGHTA and CDR2 FQGNSA. CDR3 amino acids: CASSSSGRNSGNTIYF. CDR3 bases: TGTGCCAGCAGCTCCTCCGGACGGAACTCTGGAAACACCATATATTTT.

This clonotype was detected ten times or more. This chain joins TRBV14 and TRBJ2-1; D unclear. The CDR3 contains 12 residues. In germline, CDR1 is SGHDN, CDR2 FVKESK. V gave up 4 bases and J gave up 1 base, with 2 bases separating them. The CDR3 sequence is CASSPSYNEQFF. The CDR3 region has the DNA TGTGCCAGCAGCCCTTCCTACAATGAGCAGTTCTTC. The full variable domain, with the rest looked up from reference TRBV14 and TRBJ2-1, is EAGVTQFPSHSVIEKGQTVTLRCDPISGHDNLYWYRRVMGKEIKFLLHFVKESKQDESGMPNNRFLAERTGGTYSTLKVQPAELEDSGVYFCASSPSYNEQFFGPGTRLTVL.

The rearrangement links TRBV7-3 to TRBJ2-5; perhaps TRBD2 as D (5 bases). The CDR3 consists of 13 residues. The ends were cut back, 0 bases at V and 11 bases at J, with 13 bases in the middle. Germline values: CDR1 SGHTA, CDR2 FQGTGA. CDR3 nucleotides: TGTGCCAGCAGCTTAACGAGGGATTTAAAGCAGTACTTC. Protein: CASSLTRDLKQYF.